The 17 T cell receptor beta chains presented below share a single source sample, sequenced in a study of Graves' ophthalmopathy and Graves' hyperthyroidism. The TCR beta CDR3 regions underwent amplification from RNA transcripts. HTBI primers were used in a first-round RT-PCR, which preceded a second-round multiplex PCR. MiXCR, run by TCRdb on the multiplex PCR reads, gives a single entry per CDR3 protein. The sample includes over a million distinct CDR3 sequences, 35% to 40% of them seen just once. The sample taken for sequencing was peripheral blood or thyroid tissue (not recorded which). Every receptor here comes from an adult man with Graves' hyperthyroidism.

Notes on this clonotype: A much more abundant neighbour one base away suggests this may be a read error. The rearrangement uses TRBV7-2 and TRBJ2-5, with D possibly being TRBD2 (5 bases). In germline, CDR1 is SGHTA, CDR2 FQGNSA. The V gene lost 7 bases and the J gene lost 5 bases, with 17 bases spanning the gap. CDR3 length: 14 amino acids. The CDR3 protein is CASTERSRRETQYF. The CDR3 DNA sequence: TGTGCCAGCACCGAACGCTCTAGGAGGGAGACCCAGTACTTC.

This clonotype was detected many times. This chain links TRBV20-1 with TRBJ2-7, with TRBD1 matching 9 bases. The V segment lost 3 bases and the J segment 6 bases; nucleotides outside the gene matches: 9. Germline assignment: CDR1 DFQATT and CDR2 SNEGSKA (reference sequence). The CDR3 is 14 amino acids. Written as DNA, the CDR3 is TGCAGTGCTAGTCCCGGGACAGGGCACCTCGAGCAGTACTTC. Translated, it gives CSASPGTGHLEQYF.

This clonotype was detected ten times or more. V is TRBV10-3 and J is TRBJ1-6, with 7 bases aligning to TRBD1. The germline gives CDR1 ENHRY, CDR2 SYGVKD. V gave up 7 bases and J gave up 5 bases; unmatched junction bases: 5. The CDR3 is made up of 14 amino acids. For the CDR3, the DNA is TGTGCCATCAACCCCACAGGGGATAATTCACCCCTCCACTTT. Translated: CAINPTGDNSPLHF.

This clonotype was counted ten times or more. The rearrangement joins TRBV14 to TRBJ1-2, with unresolved D. With 1 base removed from V and 7 bases from J, the gap between germline ends came to 13 bases. The CDR3 sequence is 14 residues long. In germline, CDR1 is SGHDN, CDR2 FVKESK. For the CDR3, the DNA is TGTGCCAGCAGCCAAGTAGGCGGGCTGGGTGGCTACACCTTC. This translates into CASSQVGGLGGYTF.

This clonotype was counted ten times or more. The J gene is TRBJ2-5, the V gene TRBV5-5, with TRBD1 matching over 8 bases. CDR3 length: 15 residues. J gave up 1 base and V 4 bases, and 6 bases lay outside the gene matches. The V gene's germline CDR1 is SGHKS and CDR2 YYEKEE (reference sequence). CDR3 in DNA: TGTGCCAGCAGCCCCGACAGGGGAGTCCAAGAGACCCAGTACTTC. It is translated as CASSPDRGVQETQYF.

In this sample, this clonotype turned up many times. The gene calls are TRBV2 and TRBJ2-5, with 8 positions matching TRBD2. This CDR3 is built from 14 residues. Per germline, CDR1 SNHLY and CDR2 FYNNEI. The V gene end was trimmed by 6 bases and the J gene end by 1 base; junction bases not matched to a gene: 4. The DNA for the CDR3 is TGTGCCAGCAGGCCCACTAGCGGCCAAGAGACCCAGTACTTC. Translating gives CASRPTSGQETQYF.

V and J are TRBV5-1 and TRBJ1-1; TRBD1 is a possible D gene (6 bases). Trimming removed 4 bases at V and 1 base at J, with 17 bases between. CDR1 SGHRS and CDR2 YFSETQ come from the germline V gene. The CDR3 covers 16 residues. CDR3 coding DNA: TGCGCCAGCAGCCCCGACCCGTGGACAGAGAACACTGAAGCTTTCTTT. This translates into CASSPDPWTENTEAFF. Drawing the rest from reference TRBV5-1 and TRBJ1-1, the complete variable domain is KAGVTQTPRYLIKTRGQQVTLSCSPISGHRSVSWYQQTPGQGLQFLFEYFSETQRNKGNFPGRFSGRQFSNSRSEMNVSTLELGDSALYLCASSPDPWTENTEAFFGQGTRLTVV.

This chain joins TRBV10-3 and TRBJ2-2; D unclear. The CDR3 runs to 14 residues. V was trimmed by 5 bases and J by 2 bases, leaving 9 bases between them. Germline V gene data show CDR1 as ENHRY and CDR2 as SYGVKD. The CDR3, as DNA: TGTGCCATCAGTCTCTCAGTAAACACCGGGGAGCTGTTTTTT. It is translated as CAISLSVNTGELFF.

The chain combines TRBV29-1 with TRBJ2-2; D unresolved. The CDR3 spans 12 residues. V gave up 5 bases and J gave up 7 bases, with 11 bases separating them. The germline V gene encodes CDR1 SQVTM and CDR2 ANQGSEA. CDR3 in DNA: TGCAGCGTTAAGCCTGGGGACGGGGAGCTGTTTTTT. It codes for CSVKPGDGELFF.

This chain connects TRBV25-1 to TRBJ2-7; 12 nucleotides match TRBD1. The V and J ends lost 1 base and 6 bases, in that order; junction bases with no gene match: 4. The germline V gene encodes CDR1 MGHDK and CDR2 SYGVNS. The CDR3 length is 15 residues. This chain's CDR3 is CASSEFPGQGAEQYF. The CDR3 DNA reads as TGTGCCAGCAGTGAATTCCCGGGACAGGGGGCCGAGCAGTACTTC.

This chain uses TRBV20-1 with TRBJ2-3, with D perhaps TRBD2 (5 bases). Germline loops: CDR1 DFQATT, CDR2 SNEGSKA (reference sequence). The germline V and J ends were trimmed by 3 bases and 6 bases, with 7 bases remaining between them. This CDR3 region has 11 residues. In DNA, the CDR3 is TGCAGTGCTAGGGACTTCGATACGCAGTATTTT. Residues: CSARDFDTQYF.

Many counts were recorded for this clonotype. The V and J genes are TRBV9 and TRBJ1-6; 10 positions match TRBD1. Germline trimming cut 5 bases from V and 11 bases from J; bases unmatched to any gene: 7. Germline V gene sequence: CDR1 SGDLS, CDR2 YYNGEE. The CDR3 length is 14 residues. CDR3 nucleotides: TGTGCCAGCAGGCCGGGGACAGGGGTAGCACCCCTCCACTTT. It specifies CASRPGTGVAPLHF.

Many counts were recorded for this clonotype. The chain links TRBV9 to TRBJ2-7; D unclear. Germline V lookup: CDR1 SGDLS, CDR2 YYNGEE. The CDR3 is 14 residues long. Deletions cut 0 bases from V and 6 bases from J, with 13 bases between. The CDR3 DNA follows: TGTGCCAGCAGCGTAGCTCCCAGTCACGCCGAGCAGTACTTC. Translated: CASSVAPSHAEQYF.

Concerning this clonotype: Just one base apart from a much larger clone, this may be a read error. The CDR3 DNA is TGCAGTGCTAAAGACTTCGGGTCTTCCTACGAGCAGTACTTC. Translation: CSAKDFGSSYEQYF. The genes are TRBV20-1 and TRBJ2-7; D ambiguous. The CDR3 is 14 residues long. Germline CDR1 is DFQATT and CDR2 is SNEGSKA (reference sequence). V dropped 4 bases and J dropped 1 base, with 14 bases sitting between them.

The chain links TRBV2 to TRBJ1-5; D unresolved. This CDR3 has 15 residues. Germline CDR1 reads SNHLY; CDR2 reads FYNNEI. V dropped 5 bases and J dropped 3 bases, with 14 bases sitting between them. CDR3 amino acids: CASSYGLIANQPQHF. As DNA, the CDR3 is TGTGCCAGCAGTTATGGCCTTATAGCCAATCAGCCCCAGCATTTT.

The chain has TRBV29-1 and TRBJ2-2; D is unresolved. This CDR3 has 9 amino acids. Per germline, CDR1 SQVTM and CDR2 ANQGSEA. V lost 3 bases, J lost 8 bases, and 1 base lay in between. The CDR3 sequence is CSVDGELFF. For the CDR3, the DNA is TGCAGCGTTGATGGGGAGCTGTTTTTT.

The V and J genes are TRBV5-1 and TRBJ2-7; TRBD2 aligns across 11 bases. The V segment lost 2 bases and the J segment 0 bases; nucleotides outside the gene matches: 4. CDR1 is SGHRS, CDR2 YFSETQ, per germline. The CDR3 is made up of 16 amino acids. The CDR3 sequence is CASSFPTSGASYEQYF. DNA of the CDR3: TGCGCCAGCAGCTTCCCGACTAGCGGGGCCTCCTACGAGCAGTACTTC.